This TCR beta chain was captured by sequencing in a study of T cells expressing NK-cell markers. As for the study in general: Sorted CD3+CD56+NKG2C+, CD3+CD56+NKG2C- and CD3+CD56-NKG2C+ T cells supplied TCR beta repertoires. With respect to HCMV, most of the eight sequenced donors were seropositive, and one was seronegative. The study's findings and limits: The CD3+CD56-NKG2C+ fraction of a handful of donors was also led by these clonotypes.

TCR beta cDNA was generated via 5'RACE template switching incorporating UMIs. For each CDR3 protein, TCRdb gives one entry from its re-call of the 5' RACE reads, without DNA. The data include 300,000 or so distinct CDR3 sequences; the top ten clones carry about 4.2%. About this clonotype: As yet, its antigen is unknown.

This CDR3 spans 14 amino acids. Germline CDR1 is MNHNS and CDR2 is SASEGT. Sequenced: blood T cells: a sorted CD56 or NKG2C T cell subset, CD4+ or CD8+ T cells, or bulk PBMC T cells (not recorded which). This TCR derives from a woman aged 18-69 years in good health. This chain uses TRBV6-1 with TRBJ2-7. The CDR3 reads CASSRHRGSYEQYF.